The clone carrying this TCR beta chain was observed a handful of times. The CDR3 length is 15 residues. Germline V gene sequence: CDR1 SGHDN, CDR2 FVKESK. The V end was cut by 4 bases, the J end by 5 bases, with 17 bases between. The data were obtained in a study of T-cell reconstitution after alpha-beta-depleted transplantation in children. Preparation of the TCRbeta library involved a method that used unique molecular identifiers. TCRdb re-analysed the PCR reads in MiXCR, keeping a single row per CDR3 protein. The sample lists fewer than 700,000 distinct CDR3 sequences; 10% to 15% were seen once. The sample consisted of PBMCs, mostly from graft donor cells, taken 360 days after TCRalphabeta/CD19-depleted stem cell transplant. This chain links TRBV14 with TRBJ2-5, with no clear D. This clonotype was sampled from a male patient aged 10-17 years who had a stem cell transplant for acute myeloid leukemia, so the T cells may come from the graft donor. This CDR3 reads CASSPMTSPGETQYF. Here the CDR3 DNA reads TGTGCCAGCAGCCCGATGACTTCCCCCGGGGAGACCCAGTACTTC.